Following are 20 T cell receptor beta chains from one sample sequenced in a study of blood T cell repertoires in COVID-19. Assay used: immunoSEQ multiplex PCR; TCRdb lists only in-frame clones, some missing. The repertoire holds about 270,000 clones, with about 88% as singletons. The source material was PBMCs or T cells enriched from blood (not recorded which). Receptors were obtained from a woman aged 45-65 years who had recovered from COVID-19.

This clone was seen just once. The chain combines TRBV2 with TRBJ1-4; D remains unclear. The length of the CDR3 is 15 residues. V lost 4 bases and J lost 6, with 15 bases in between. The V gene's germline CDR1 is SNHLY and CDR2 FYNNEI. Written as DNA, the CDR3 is TGTGCCAGCAGTGCCTTGAACGGTGAATATGAAAAACTGTTTTTT. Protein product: CASSALNGEYEKLFF.

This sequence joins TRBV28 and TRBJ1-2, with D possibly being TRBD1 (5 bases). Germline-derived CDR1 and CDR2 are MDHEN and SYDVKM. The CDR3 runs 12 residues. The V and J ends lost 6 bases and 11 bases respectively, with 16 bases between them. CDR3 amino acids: CASSAGLATYTF. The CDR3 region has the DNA TGTGCCAGCAGCGCGGGACTCGCGACGTACACCTTC.

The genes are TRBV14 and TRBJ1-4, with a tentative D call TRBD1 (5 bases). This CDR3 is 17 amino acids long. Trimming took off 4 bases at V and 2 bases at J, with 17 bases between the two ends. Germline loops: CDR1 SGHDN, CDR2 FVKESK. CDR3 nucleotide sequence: TGTGCCAGCAGCCTCCGCCGGCCCGGGGGTACTAATGAAAAACTGTTTTTT. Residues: CASSLRRPGGTNEKLFF. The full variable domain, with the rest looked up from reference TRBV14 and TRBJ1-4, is EAGVTQFPSHSVIEKGQTVTLRCDPISGHDNLYWYRRVMGKEIKFLLHFVKESKQDESGMPNNRFLAERTGGTYSTLKVQPAELEDSGVYFCASSLRRPGGTNEKLFFGSGTQLSVL.

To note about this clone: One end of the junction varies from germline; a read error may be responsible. Written as DNA, the CDR3 is TGCAGAGCTAGTGGTGGTACAGGGAGTTACTATGGCTACACCTTC. This encodes CRASGGTGSYYGYTF. This chain joins TRBV20-1 and TRBJ1-2; tentative D call: TRBD1 (6 bases). The CDR3 has 15 residues. Germline CDR1 reads DFQATT; CDR2 reads SNEGSKA (reference sequence).

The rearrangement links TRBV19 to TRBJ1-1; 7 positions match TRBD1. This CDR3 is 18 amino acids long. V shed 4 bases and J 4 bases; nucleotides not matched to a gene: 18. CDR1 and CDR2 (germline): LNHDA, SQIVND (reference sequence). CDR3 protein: CASSTLKGALIRSTEAFF. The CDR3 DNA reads TGTGCCAGTAGTACATTAAAGGGGGCGCTTATCCGAAGCACTGAAGCTTTCTTT.

CDR3 coding DNA: TGTGCCAGCAGCTCCGGGGACAGGGGGAGTGGGGAAAAACTGTTTTTT. Amino acids: CASSSGDRGSGEKLFF. This chain links TRBV7-9 with TRBJ1-4; 11 bases align to TRBD1. The CDR3 totals 16 residues. The ends lost 4 bases at V and 8 bases at J; junction bases unmatched: 9. Germline V gene data show CDR1 as SEHNR and CDR2 as FQNEAQ (reference sequence).

CDR3 sequence: CASSARTSGNQETQYF. DNA for the CDR3: TGTGCCAGCAGTGCCCGGACTAGCGGGAACCAAGAGACCCAGTACTTC. This chain joins TRBV6-1 and TRBJ2-5; 12 bases agree with TRBD2. The CDR3 totals 16 residues. The germline V gene encodes CDR1 MNHNS and CDR2 SASEGT. J was trimmed by 0 bases and V by 4 bases; bases with no gene match: 3.

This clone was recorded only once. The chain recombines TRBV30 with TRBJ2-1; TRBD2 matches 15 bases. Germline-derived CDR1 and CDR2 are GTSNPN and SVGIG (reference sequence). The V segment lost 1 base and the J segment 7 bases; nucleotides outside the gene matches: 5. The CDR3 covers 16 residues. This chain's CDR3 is CAWSDRTSGRVNEQFF. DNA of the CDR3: TGTGCCTGGAGTGACCGGACTAGCGGGAGGGTGAATGAGCAGTTCTTC.

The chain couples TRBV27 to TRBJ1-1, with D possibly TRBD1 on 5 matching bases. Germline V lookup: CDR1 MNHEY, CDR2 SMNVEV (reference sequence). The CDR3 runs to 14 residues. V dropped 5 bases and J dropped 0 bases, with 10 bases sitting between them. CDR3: CASSGGAMNTEAFF. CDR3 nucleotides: TGTGCCAGCAGTGGAGGGGCCATGAACACTGAAGCTTTCTTT.

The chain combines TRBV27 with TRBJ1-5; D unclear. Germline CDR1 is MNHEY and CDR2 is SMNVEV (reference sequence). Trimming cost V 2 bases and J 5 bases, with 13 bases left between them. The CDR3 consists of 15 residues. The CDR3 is CASSLTGIGYQPQHF. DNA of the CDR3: TGTGCCAGCAGTTTAACGGGGATCGGGTATCAGCCCCAGCATTTT.

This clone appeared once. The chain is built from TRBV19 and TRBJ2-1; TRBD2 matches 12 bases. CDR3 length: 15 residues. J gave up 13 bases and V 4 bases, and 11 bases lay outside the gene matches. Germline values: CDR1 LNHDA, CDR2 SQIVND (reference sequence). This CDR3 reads CASSTTSGSQGSQFF. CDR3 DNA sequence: TGTGCCAGTAGTACGACTAGCGGGAGCCAAGGGTCTCAGTTCTTC.

CDR3 sequence: CATSRTLGQETQYF. The CDR3 nucleotides are TGTGCCACCAGCAGGACACTAGGCCAAGAGACCCAGTACTTC. The gene calls are TRBV15 and TRBJ2-5; tentatively, D is TRBD2 (5 bases). The CDR3 is 14 amino acids. The V end was cut by 3 bases, the J end by 1 base, with 9 bases between. Per germline, CDR1 LNHNV and CDR2 YYDKDF (reference sequence). The whole variable domain, remainder taken from reference TRBV15 and TRBJ2-5, is DAMVIQNPRYQVTQFGKPVTLSCSQTLNHNVMYWYQQKSSQAPKLLFHYYDKDFNNEADTPDNFQSRRPNTSFCFLDIRSPGLGDTAMYLCATSRTLGQETQYFGPGTRLLVL.

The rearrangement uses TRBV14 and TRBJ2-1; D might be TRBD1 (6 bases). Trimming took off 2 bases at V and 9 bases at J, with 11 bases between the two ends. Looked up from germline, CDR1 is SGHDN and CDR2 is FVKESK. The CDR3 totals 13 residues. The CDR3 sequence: CASSQTGKGEQFF. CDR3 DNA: TGTGCCAGCAGCCAAACAGGGAAGGGTGAGCAGTTCTTC.

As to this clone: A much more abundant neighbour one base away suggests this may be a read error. CDR3 residues: CASSQGLAGDNEQFF. The CDR3, as DNA: TGCGCCAGCAGCCAGGGACTAGCGGGGGACAATGAGCAGTTCTTC. This chain connects TRBV4-1 to TRBJ2-1; 14 bases map to TRBD2. This CDR3 is 15 amino acids long. CDR1 MGHRA and CDR2 YSYEKL come from the germline V gene. Trimming cost V 3 bases and J 5 bases; bases outside gene matches: 0.

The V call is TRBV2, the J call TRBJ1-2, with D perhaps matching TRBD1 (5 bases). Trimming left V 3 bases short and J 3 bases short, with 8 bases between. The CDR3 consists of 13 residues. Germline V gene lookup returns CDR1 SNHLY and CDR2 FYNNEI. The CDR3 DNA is TGTGCCAGCAGTGAGGGGGGGTACTATGGCTACACCTTC. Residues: CASSEGGYYGYTF.

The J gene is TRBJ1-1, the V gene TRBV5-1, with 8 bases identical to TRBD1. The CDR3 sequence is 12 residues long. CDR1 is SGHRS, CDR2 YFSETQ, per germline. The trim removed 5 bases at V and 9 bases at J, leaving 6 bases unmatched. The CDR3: CASRQDREKAFF. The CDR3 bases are TGCGCCAGCAGACAGGACAGGGAAAAAGCTTTCTTT.

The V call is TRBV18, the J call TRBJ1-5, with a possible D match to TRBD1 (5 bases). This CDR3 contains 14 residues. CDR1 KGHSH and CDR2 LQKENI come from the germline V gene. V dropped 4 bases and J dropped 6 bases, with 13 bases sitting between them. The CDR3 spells CASSLWTSGQPQHF. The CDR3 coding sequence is TGTGCCAGCTCACTCTGGACATCGGGTCAGCCCCAGCATTTT.

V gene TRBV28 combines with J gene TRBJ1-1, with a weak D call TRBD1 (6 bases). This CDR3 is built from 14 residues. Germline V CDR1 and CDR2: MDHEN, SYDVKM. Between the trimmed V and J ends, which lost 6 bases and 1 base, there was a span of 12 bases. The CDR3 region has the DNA TGTGCCAGCAGACTTGGGACACCGAACACTGAAGCTTTCTTT. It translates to CASRLGTPNTEAFF.

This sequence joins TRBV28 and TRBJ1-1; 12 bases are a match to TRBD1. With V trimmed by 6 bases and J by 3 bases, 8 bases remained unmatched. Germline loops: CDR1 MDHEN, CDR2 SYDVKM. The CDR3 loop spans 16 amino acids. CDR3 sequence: CASSPGQGAKYTEAFF. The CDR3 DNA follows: TGTGCCAGCAGCCCGGGACAGGGGGCTAAATACACTGAAGCTTTCTTT.

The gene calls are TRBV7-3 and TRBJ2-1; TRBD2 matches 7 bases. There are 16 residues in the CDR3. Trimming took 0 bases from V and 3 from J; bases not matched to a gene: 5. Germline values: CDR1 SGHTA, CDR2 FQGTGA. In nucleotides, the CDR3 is TGTGCCAGCAGCTTAACCGGGACTACCTACTACAATGAGCAGTTCTTC. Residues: CASSLTGTTYYNEQFF.